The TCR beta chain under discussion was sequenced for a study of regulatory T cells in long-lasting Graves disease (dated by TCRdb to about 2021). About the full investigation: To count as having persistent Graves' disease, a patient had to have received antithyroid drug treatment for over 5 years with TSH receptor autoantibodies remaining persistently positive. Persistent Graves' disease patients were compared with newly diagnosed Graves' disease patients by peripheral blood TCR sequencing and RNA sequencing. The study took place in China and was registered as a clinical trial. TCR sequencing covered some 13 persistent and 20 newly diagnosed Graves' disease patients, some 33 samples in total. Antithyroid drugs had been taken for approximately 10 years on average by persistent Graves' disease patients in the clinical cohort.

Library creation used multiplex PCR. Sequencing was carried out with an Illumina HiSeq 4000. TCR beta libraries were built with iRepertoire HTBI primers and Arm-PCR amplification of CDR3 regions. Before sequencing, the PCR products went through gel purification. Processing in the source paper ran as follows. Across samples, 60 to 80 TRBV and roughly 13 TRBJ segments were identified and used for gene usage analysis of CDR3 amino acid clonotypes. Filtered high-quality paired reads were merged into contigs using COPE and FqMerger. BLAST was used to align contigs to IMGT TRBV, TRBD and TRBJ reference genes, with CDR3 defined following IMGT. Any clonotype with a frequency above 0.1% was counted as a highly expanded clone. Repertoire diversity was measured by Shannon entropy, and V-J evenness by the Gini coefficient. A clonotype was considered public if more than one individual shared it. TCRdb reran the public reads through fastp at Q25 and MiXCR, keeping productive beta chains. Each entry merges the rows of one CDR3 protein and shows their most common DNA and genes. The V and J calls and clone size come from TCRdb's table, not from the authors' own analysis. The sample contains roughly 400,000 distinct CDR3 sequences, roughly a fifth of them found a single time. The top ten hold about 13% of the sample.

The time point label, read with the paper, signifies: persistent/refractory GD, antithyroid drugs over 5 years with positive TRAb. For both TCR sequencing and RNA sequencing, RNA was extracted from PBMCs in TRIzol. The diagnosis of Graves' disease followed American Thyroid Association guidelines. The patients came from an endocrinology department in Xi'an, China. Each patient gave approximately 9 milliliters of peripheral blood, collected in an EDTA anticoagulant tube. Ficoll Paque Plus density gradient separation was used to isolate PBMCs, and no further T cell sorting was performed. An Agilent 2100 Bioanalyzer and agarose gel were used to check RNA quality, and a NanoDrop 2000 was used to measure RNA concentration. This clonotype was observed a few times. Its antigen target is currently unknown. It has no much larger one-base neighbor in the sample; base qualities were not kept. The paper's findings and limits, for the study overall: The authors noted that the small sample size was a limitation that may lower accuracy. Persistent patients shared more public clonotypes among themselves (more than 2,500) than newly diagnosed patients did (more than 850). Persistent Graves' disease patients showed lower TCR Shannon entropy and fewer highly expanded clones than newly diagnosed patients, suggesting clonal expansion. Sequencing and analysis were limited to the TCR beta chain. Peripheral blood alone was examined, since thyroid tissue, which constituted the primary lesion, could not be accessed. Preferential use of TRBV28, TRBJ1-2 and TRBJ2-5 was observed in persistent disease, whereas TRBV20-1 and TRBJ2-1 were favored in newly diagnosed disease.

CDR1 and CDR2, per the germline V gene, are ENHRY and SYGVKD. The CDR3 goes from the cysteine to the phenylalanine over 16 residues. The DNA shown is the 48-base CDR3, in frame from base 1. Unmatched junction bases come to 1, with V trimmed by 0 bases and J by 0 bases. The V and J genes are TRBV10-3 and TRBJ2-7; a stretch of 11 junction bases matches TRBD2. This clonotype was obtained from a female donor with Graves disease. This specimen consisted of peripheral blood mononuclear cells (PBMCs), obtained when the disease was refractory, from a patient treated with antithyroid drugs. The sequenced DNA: TGTGCCATCAGTGAGTCACTAGCGGGGGCCTCCTACGAGCAGTACTTC. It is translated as CAISESLAGASYEQYF.